This T cell receptor beta chain appears in the sequencing data of a study of cytomegalovirus exposure and HLA in healthy donors. Vbeta (60) and Jbeta (13) primers were used in the PCR. Profiling relied on immunoSEQ multiplex PCR, and the TCRdb table lists in-frame clones only, not all of them. The sample lists around 94,000 clones, about four fifths occurring once. Study-wide findings and caveats: Among the CMV-associated chains, a few were confirmed in vitro as specific for CMV antigens. Researchers catalogued 160 or so TCR beta chains as cytomegalovirus-associated.

The ends were cut back, 3 bases at V and 0 bases at J, with 15 bases in the middle. This CDR3 contains 16 residues. The V gene's germline CDR1 is SGHTA and CDR2 FQGNSA. In the case of this clone: As yet, its antigen is unknown.

This cohort consisted of healthy bone marrow donors. This chain joins TRBV7-2 and TRBJ2-7; the D is unclear. Sequencing was done on a sample of PBMCs. The source is a woman between 40 and 55 years old in good health and CMV-seronegative. CDR3 sequence reads: CASSFPRYQSSYEQYF. In DNA form, the CDR3 reads TGTGCCAGCAGCTTCCCGCGGTACCAAAGCTCCTACGAGCAGTACTTC.